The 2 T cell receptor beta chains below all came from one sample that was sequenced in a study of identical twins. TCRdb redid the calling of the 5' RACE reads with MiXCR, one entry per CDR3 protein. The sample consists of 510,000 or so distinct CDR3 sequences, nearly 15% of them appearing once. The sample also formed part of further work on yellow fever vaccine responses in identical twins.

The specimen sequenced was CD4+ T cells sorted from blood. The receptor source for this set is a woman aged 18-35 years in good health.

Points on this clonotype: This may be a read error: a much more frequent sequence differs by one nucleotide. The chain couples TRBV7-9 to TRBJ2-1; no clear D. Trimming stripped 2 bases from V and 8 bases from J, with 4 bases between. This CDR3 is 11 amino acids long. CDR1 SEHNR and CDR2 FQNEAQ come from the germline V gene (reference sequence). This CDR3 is CASSLTDEQFF. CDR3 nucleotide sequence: TGTGCCAGCAGCTTAACGGATGAGCAGTTCTTC.

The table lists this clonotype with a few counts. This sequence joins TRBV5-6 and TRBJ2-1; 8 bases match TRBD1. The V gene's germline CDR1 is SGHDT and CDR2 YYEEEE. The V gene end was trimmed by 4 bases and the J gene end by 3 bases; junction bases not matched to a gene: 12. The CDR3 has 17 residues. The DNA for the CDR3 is TGTGCCAGCAGCCCCCGCCCCGGGACAGGTCGCTACAATGAGCAGTTCTTC. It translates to CASSPRPGTGRYNEQFF.